This T cell receptor beta chain derives from a study of blood T cells in healthy people across ages. This clonotype was picked up many times. Sample-barcoded 5' priming and a J-beta primer mix drove a second PCR of 7 to 11 cycles. MiXCR, run by TCRdb on the 5' RACE reads, gives a single entry per CDR3 protein. The table lists roughly 700,000 distinct CDR3 sequences, approximately 30% of them singletons. Trimming removed 1 base from V and 2 bases from J, with 12 bases in between. Per the germline V gene, CDR1 is MNHEY and CDR2 is SMNVEV (reference sequence). CDR3 length: 16 amino acids. Sequenced material: blood. The TCR was taken from a woman aged 80 or over in good health. V is TRBV27 and J is TRBJ2-1; possibly TRBD1 or TRBD2 for D (5 bases each). The chain's CDR3 is CASSLLGESTYNEQFF. The DNA for the CDR3 is TGTGCCAGCAGTTTATTGGGGGAATCAACCTACAATGAGCAGTTCTTC.